The sequence of this T cell receptor (beta chain) was determined in a study of blood T cell repertoires in COVID-19. About the study: Acute-phase and convalescent COVID-19 samples originated in the United States, Italy and Spain. From T cells, B-cell-depleted T cells, or PBMCs came the material, which was cDNA or gDNA.

The germline gives CDR1 MNHEY, CDR2 SVGAGI. Losses at the gene ends were 2 bases for V and 0 bases for J; bases not matched to a gene: 4. This CDR3 spans 16 amino acids. The authors' processing: Amplification from reference gene primers served as the basis for estimated nucleated cell counts. Only in-frame clones appear in the TCRdb table, and some are missing; sequencing was by immunoSEQ multiplex PCR. From that table come the V and J calls and clone size; the DNA was used to work out D and trimming. Here the sample spans about 140,000 clones, approximately 80% being singletons. This clone has just a few counts.

The receptor comes from a woman aged 55-69 years with acute or convalescent COVID-19. The chain recombines TRBV6-5 with TRBJ1-3; 7 nucleotides align to TRBD1. Sequencing was carried out using peripheral blood. The CDR3 loop is CASSYRGTVSGNTIYF. CDR3 nucleotides: TGTGCCAGCAGTTACCGCGGGACAGTCTCTGGAAACACCATATATTTT.